Sequencing of this T cell receptor (beta chain) was carried out in a study of cytotoxic CD8 clonotypes in ibrutinib-treated CLL. The J segment lost 5 bases and the V segment lost 5 bases, leaving 6 bases of the junction unmatched. Germline values: CDR1 LNHDA, CDR2 SQIVND (reference sequence). The CDR3 totals 14 residues. This table comes from immunoSEQ multiplex PCR, and its TCRdb copy is limited to in-frame clones, with some not included. This sample has 65,000 to 80,000 clones; roughly 83% occur once, and the top ten carry less than 40%. The sequence was obtained from a human donor with chronic lymphocytic leukemia. The sample in question was PBMCs, obtained after 24 months of ibrutinib treatment. The rearrangement links TRBV19 to TRBJ1-5; 7 nucleotides agree with TRBD1. The CDR3, as DNA: TGTGCCAGTAGTGGGGACAGTGCGTATCAGCCCCAGCATTTT. It encodes CASSGDSAYQPQHF. The whole variable domain, filled in from reference TRBV19 and TRBJ1-5, reads DGGITQSPKYLFRKEGQNVTLSCEQNLNHDAMYWYRQDPGQGLRLIYYSQIVNDFQKGDIAEGYSVSREKKESFPLTVTSAQKNPTAFYLCASSGDSAYQPQHFGDGTRLSIL.